The 24 T cell receptor beta chains below were found in one sample sequenced in a study of T cell responses to AZD1222 COVID-19 vaccine. Repertoires were generated with immunoSEQ multiplex PCR, while TCRdb's copy carries only in-frame clones and drops some. The sample includes 100,000 to 150,000 clones, around nine tenths seen only once; the top ten take 3.5% to 4.5%. The sample consisted of peripheral blood, taken on day 0 of AZD1222 vaccination. The receptors here all came from an adult in good health.

V gene TRBV5-1 combines with J gene TRBJ2-7; D not resolved. V was trimmed by 1 base and J by 0 bases, leaving 8 bases between them. Per the germline V gene, CDR1 is SGHRS and CDR2 is YFSETQ. The CDR3 length is 14 residues. This CDR3 is CASSLLQNSYEQYF. Written as DNA, the CDR3 is TGCGCCAGCAGCTTGTTACAGAACTCCTACGAGCAGTACTTC.

This chain joins TRBV28 and TRBJ1-1; no clear D gene. CDR1 is MDHEN, CDR2 SYDVKM, per germline. V lost 2 bases, J lost 3 bases, and 10 bases lay in between. The CDR3 has 14 residues. CDR3 loop: CASSLGGVDTEAFF. In DNA form, the CDR3 reads TGTGCCAGCAGTTTAGGAGGAGTTGACACTGAAGCTTTCTTT.

The genes are TRBV5-1 and TRBJ2-7; TRBD2 is a possible D gene (5 bases). The germline CDR1 and CDR2 sequences are SGHRS and YFSETQ. This CDR3 region has 13 residues. The V end was cut by 0 bases, the J end by 4 bases, with 8 bases between. This chain's CDR3 is CASSLAPGYEQYF. In DNA form, the CDR3 reads TGCGCCAGCAGCTTGGCCCCGGGGTACGAGCAGTACTTC. Using reference TRBV5-1 and TRBJ2-7 for the parts outside the CDR3, the full variable domain is KAGVTQTPRYLIKTRGQQVTLSCSPISGHRSVSWYQQTPGQGLQFLFEYFSETQRNKGNFPGRFSGRQFSNSRSEMNVSTLELGDSALYLCASSLAPGYEQYFGPGTRLTVT.

The genes are TRBV4-2 and TRBJ1-5; D possibly corresponds to TRBD1 (6 bases). V lost 6 bases, J lost 7 bases, and 19 bases lay in between. The germline CDR1 and CDR2 sequences are LGHNA and YNFKEQ. The CDR3 runs 15 residues. Here the CDR3 DNA reads TGTGCCAGCAGTCCTATACAGGGCGTCAAGCAGCCCCAGCATTTT. It encodes CASSPIQGVKQPQHF.

Concerning this clone: A junction boundary mismatches the germline segment, possibly from a read error. V gene TRBV6-4 combines with J gene TRBJ1-4; possibly TRBD1 for D (5 bases). The CDR3 extends over 15 amino acids. Germline V lookup: CDR1 MRHNA, CDR2 SNTAGT. The CDR3 protein is CASSDSGGANEKLFF. The CDR3 DNA reads TGTGCCAGCAGTGACTCGGGCGGGGCTAACGAAAAACTGTTTTTT.

J is TRBJ1-2 and V is TRBV2; D unclear. Trimming left V 1 base short and J 8 bases short, with 14 bases between. The germline gives CDR1 SNHLY, CDR2 FYNNEI. The CDR3 is made up of 14 amino acids. The chain's CDR3 is CASSEVVGPLGYTF. The DNA of the CDR3 is TGTGCCAGCAGTGAAGTCGTAGGGCCCTTGGGCTACACCTTC.

This clone has a single count. The chain uses TRBV19 and TRBJ2-1; D is possibly TRBD2 (6 bases). Germline CDR1 LNHDA, CDR2 SQIVND (reference sequence). Trimming pared 1 base from V and 2 bases from J, leaving 9 bases between. This CDR3 region has 15 residues. The chain's CDR3 is CASSIAGDTYNEQFF. The DNA of the CDR3 is TGTGCCAGTAGTATAGCGGGAGATACCTACAATGAGCAGTTCTTC.

A single count supports this clone. J is TRBJ1-1 and V is TRBV7-6; no firm D call. With 5 bases removed from V and 10 bases from J, the gap between germline ends came to 11 bases. This CDR3 has 11 residues. Germline V gives CDR1 SGHVS, CDR2 FNYEAQ. This CDR3 reads CASSQRPGAFF. CDR3 bases: TGTGCCAGCAGCCAAAGACCGGGAGCTTTCTTT.

The chain employs TRBV6-1 and TRBJ2-1, with 8 bases identical to TRBD2. This CDR3 contains 15 residues. With 3 bases clipped from V and 3 bases from J, the junction kept 4 bases outside the gene matches. Germline CDR1 MNHNS, CDR2 SASEGT. The CDR3 nucleotides read TGTGCCAGCAGTGAGGCAGCGGGAGTCTACAATGAGCAGTTCTTC. This translates into CASSEAAGVYNEQFF.

The CDR3: CATSDGRNDGYTF. The CDR3 nucleotides read TGTGCCACCAGTGATGGGCGGAACGATGGCTACACCTTC. The V call is TRBV24-1, the J call TRBJ1-2; D remains ambiguous. V was shortened by 3 bases and J by 6 bases, with 10 bases between the two germline ends. Germline V lookup: CDR1 KGHDR, CDR2 SFDVKD. The CDR3 totals 13 residues.

This chain connects TRBV27 to TRBJ1-2; 7 bases map to TRBD1. After removal of 5 bases from V and 4 bases from J, the junction contained 10 bases not matched to a gene. The CDR3 extends over 15 amino acids. Germline CDR1 and CDR2: MNHEY and SMNVEV (reference sequence). CDR3: CASSPGGSGGYGYTF. The CDR3 nucleotides are TGTGCCAGCAGTCCGGGGGGGTCAGGGGGCTATGGCTACACCTTC.

The chain recombines TRBV30 with TRBJ1-1; TRBD1 agrees at 9 bases. The CDR3 sequence is 15 residues long. V lost 2 bases, J lost 4 bases, and 8 bases stayed unmatched. The germline V gene has CDR1 GTSNPN and CDR2 SVGIG (reference sequence). The CDR3: CAWSTGTGTVTEAFF. In DNA form, the CDR3 reads TGTGCCTGGAGTACCGGGACAGGGACAGTCACTGAAGCTTTCTTT.

The chain joins TRBV5-1 to TRBJ1-2, with unresolved D. Trimming removed 1 base at V and 8 bases at J, with 12 bases between. Looked up from germline, CDR1 is SGHRS and CDR2 is YFSETQ. CDR3 length: 13 residues. CDR3 sequence reads: CASSLTAERGYTF. In nucleotides, the CDR3 is TGCGCCAGCAGCTTGACAGCCGAAAGGGGCTACACCTTC. Complete variable domain (other parts from reference TRBV5-1 and TRBJ1-2): KAGVTQTPRYLIKTRGQQVTLSCSPISGHRSVSWYQQTPGQGLQFLFEYFSETQRNKGNFPGRFSGRQFSNSRSEMNVSTLELGDSALYLCASSLTAERGYTFGSGTRLTVV.

The chain combines TRBV1 with TRBJ2-5; the table's D call, TRBD2, was not checked against the DNA. TRBV1 is marked as a pseudogene. This CDR3 comprises 21 residues. CDR3 DNA sequence: TGCACCAGCAGCCACACCTCGGGACTAGCGGCTATCCCTTGTGGCCAAGAGACCCAGTACTTC. Translating it yields CTSSHTSGLAAIPCGQETQYF.

The rearrangement links TRBV6-5 to TRBJ2-1; D unresolved. CDR3 length equals 13 residues. V was trimmed by 1 base and J by 3 bases, leaving 4 bases between them. Germline lookup yields CDR1 MNHEY and CDR2 SVGAGI. In DNA, the CDR3 is TGTGCCAGCAGTTACTGGAGCTACAATGAGCAGTTCTTC. Protein: CASSYWSYNEQFF.

For the CDR3, the DNA is TGTGCCAGCAGTTACGAGGGATCTGGAAACACCATATATTTT. It codes for CASSYEGSGNTIYF. The V gene is TRBV6-5, the J gene TRBJ1-3; no clear D. The V gene lost 2 bases and the J gene lost 1 base, with 6 bases spanning the gap. This CDR3 spans 14 amino acids. Per the germline V gene, CDR1 is MNHEY and CDR2 is SVGAGI.

The chain joins TRBV5-6 to TRBJ2-1, with 7 bases aligning to TRBD2. Germline V CDR1 and CDR2: SGHDT, YYEEEE. The CDR3 totals 16 residues. With 0 bases clipped from V and 2 bases from J, the junction kept 5 bases outside the gene matches. The CDR3 DNA reads TGTGCCAGCAGCTTGGGGATCGGACTAGCCTACAATGAGCAGTTCTTC. Amino acid sequence: CASSLGIGLAYNEQFF. Filled out from reference TRBV5-6 and TRBJ2-1, the complete variable domain reads DAGVTQSPTHLIKTRGQQVTLRCSPKSGHDTVSWYQQALGQGPQFIFQYYEEEERQRGNFPDRFSGHQFPNYSSELNVNALLLGDSALYLCASSLGIGLAYNEQFFGPGTRLTVL.

The CDR3, as DNA: TGTGCCAGCAGTTACCAGCGGGGCTCCTACAATGAGCAGTTCTTC. Translated, it gives CASSYQRGSYNEQFF. The chain links TRBV6-5 to TRBJ2-1, with TRBD2 matching over 7 bases. CDR3 length: 15 amino acids. V dropped 2 bases and J dropped 0; count of bases not matched to a gene: 1. CDR1 and CDR2 from the germline V gene are MNHEY and SVGAGI.

The chain combines TRBV6-5 with TRBJ2-3, with 10 bases matching TRBD1. Germline CDR1 is MNHEY and CDR2 is SVGAGI. The CDR3 is made up of 15 amino acids. The V and J ends lost 6 bases and 3 bases, in that order; junction bases with no gene match: 6. CDR3 loop: CASSQDRGKTDTQYF. The CDR3 nucleotides read TGTGCCAGCAGCCAGGACAGGGGGAAGACAGATACGCAGTATTTT.

This clone was recorded a few times. DNA for the CDR3: TGTGCCAGCAGCTGGACTTTGGCGGCCCCGGGGGAGACCCAGTACTTC. Translating it yields CASSWTLAAPGETQYF. The genes are TRBV5-5 and TRBJ2-5, with TRBD2 as a possible D gene (5 bases). Looked up from germline, CDR1 is SGHKS and CDR2 is YYEKEE (reference sequence). This CDR3 is built from 16 residues. The V gene lost 3 bases and the J gene lost 5 bases, with 20 bases spanning the gap.

This clone was counted a single time. The chain employs TRBV9 and TRBJ1-2; D possibly corresponds to TRBD1 (5 bases). The germline V gene has CDR1 SGDLS and CDR2 YYNGEE. The CDR3 sequence is 12 residues long. V was trimmed by 0 bases and J by 7 bases, leaving 7 bases between them. The CDR3 region has the DNA TGTGCCAGCAGCGTAGATGGGGGTGGCTACACCTTC. It translates to CASSVDGGGYTF.

The chain is built from TRBV5-8 and TRBJ1-1; 9 bases map to TRBD1. CDR3 length: 14 residues. Germline CDR1 SGHTS, CDR2 YDEGEE. After removal of 4 bases from V and 4 bases from J, the junction contained 5 bases not matched to a gene. The CDR3 nucleotides read TGTGCCAGCAGCGTGGGACAGGGAGGCACTGAAGCTTTCTTT. This gives the protein CASSVGQGGTEAFF.

The V and J genes are TRBV25-1 and TRBJ1-3; D perhaps matches TRBD1 (6 bases). CDR1 is MGHDK, CDR2 SYGVNS, per germline. The CDR3 has 15 residues. V was clipped by 3 bases and J by 3 bases, with 12 bases between them. For the CDR3, the DNA is TGTGCCAGCAGTGACCTGACAGGAGTTGGAAACACCATATATTTT. Amino acids: CASSDLTGVGNTIYF.

This sequence joins TRBV19 and TRBJ1-1; 9 nucleotides match TRBD1. CDR1 is LNHDA, CDR2 SQIVND, per germline (reference sequence). Losses at the gene ends were 3 bases for V and 4 bases for J; bases not matched to a gene: 9. The CDR3 totals 16 residues. The CDR3 spells CASSIGTGRSSTEAFF. CDR3 in DNA: TGTGCCAGTAGTATCGGGACAGGGAGGTCGAGCACTGAAGCTTTCTTT.